Below, one T cell receptor beta chain is given with its context. Its antigen is undetermined. CDR3 length: 15 residues. V was cut by 0 bases and J by 8 bases, with 16 bases left in between. CDR1 and CDR2 (germline): ENHRY, SYGVKD. The data stem from a study of response to subunit inactivated influenza vaccine. Study observations and caveats: The authors put forward the suggestion that each seasonal influenza vaccination may bring in only a limited number of new T cells.

One entry per CDR3 protein results from TCRdb running MiXCR on the RT-PCR reads. Of 500,000 to 550,000 distinct CDR3 sequences detected, under 30% appear once; the ten largest clones hold 2.5% to 3%. The same specimen was also included in a second study, on T cells expressing NK-cell markers. That study adds: The TCR beta cDNA came from 5'RACE template switching with UMIs. The use of an anti-gamma-delta TCR antibody, which was added in several experiments, restricted sorting to T cells expressing alpha-beta TCR. Dominant NKG2C+ clonotype frequencies of about 1.0-7.0% of CD8+ T cells were measured in about 6 donors. Nothing established the HCMV specificity of expanded NKG2C+ T cell clones.

The sample in question was CD4+ T cells sorted from PBMCs, obtained about 11 days after vaccination. The TCR was taken from a man aged 45 to 65 who received an inactivated influenza vaccine. The chain is built from TRBV10-3 and TRBJ1-2; TRBD1 is a possible D gene (5 bases). CDR3 region: CAISESTRGALGYTF. CDR3 nucleotides: TGTGCCATCAGTGAGTCGACTCGTGGGGCTTTAGGCTACACCTTC.